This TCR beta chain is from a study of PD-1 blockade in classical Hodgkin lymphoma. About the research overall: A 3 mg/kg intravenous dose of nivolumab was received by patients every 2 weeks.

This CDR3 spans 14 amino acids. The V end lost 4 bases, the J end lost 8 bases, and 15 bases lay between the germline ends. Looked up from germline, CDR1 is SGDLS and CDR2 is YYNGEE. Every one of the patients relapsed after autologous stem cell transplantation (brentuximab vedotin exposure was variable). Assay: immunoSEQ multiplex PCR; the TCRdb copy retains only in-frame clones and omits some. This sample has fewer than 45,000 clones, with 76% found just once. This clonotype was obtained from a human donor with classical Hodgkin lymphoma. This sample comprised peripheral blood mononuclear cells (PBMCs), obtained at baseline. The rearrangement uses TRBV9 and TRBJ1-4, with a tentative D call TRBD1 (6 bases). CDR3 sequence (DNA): TGTGCCAGCAGCCCGGTGGGGGGGCGGGAAAAACTGTTTTTT. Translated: CASSPVGGREKLFF.